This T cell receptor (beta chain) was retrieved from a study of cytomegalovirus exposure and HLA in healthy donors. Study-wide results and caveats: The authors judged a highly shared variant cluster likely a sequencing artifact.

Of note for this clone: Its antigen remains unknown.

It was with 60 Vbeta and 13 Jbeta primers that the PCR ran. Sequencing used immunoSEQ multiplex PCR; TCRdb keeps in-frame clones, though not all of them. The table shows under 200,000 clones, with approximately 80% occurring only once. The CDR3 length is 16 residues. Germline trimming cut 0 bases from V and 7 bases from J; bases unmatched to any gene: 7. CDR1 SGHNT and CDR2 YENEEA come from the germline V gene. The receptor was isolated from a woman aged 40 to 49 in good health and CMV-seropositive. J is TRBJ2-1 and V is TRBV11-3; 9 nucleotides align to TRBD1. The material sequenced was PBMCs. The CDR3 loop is CASSLEQGAVLNEQFF. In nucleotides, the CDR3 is TGTGCCAGCAGCTTAGAACAGGGGGCGGTTTTGAATGAGCAGTTCTTC.